This T cell receptor (beta chain) comes out of a study of identical twins. TCRdb reprocessed the 5' RACE reads with MiXCR, giving one entry per CDR3 protein. In the table there are 550,000 to 800,000 distinct CDR3 sequences, roughly 7.2% of which are singletons. The CDR3 loop spans 15 amino acids. The V and J ends lost 3 bases and 6 bases, in that order; junction bases with no gene match: 7. These records were also assigned to another study, of yellow fever vaccine responses in identical twins. From that second work: A vaccine T cell response that seemed partly convergent and partly personalized was reported in twins.

This chain connects TRBV12-3 or TRBV12-4 to TRBJ2-3; TRBD2 agrees at 9 bases. The sequence was collected from a young woman in good health. What was sequenced was PBMCs. The CDR3 DNA is TGTGCCAGCAGTTTGGAGGCGGGGGGGGTGGATACGCAGTATTTT. Translation: CASSLEAGGVDTQYF.